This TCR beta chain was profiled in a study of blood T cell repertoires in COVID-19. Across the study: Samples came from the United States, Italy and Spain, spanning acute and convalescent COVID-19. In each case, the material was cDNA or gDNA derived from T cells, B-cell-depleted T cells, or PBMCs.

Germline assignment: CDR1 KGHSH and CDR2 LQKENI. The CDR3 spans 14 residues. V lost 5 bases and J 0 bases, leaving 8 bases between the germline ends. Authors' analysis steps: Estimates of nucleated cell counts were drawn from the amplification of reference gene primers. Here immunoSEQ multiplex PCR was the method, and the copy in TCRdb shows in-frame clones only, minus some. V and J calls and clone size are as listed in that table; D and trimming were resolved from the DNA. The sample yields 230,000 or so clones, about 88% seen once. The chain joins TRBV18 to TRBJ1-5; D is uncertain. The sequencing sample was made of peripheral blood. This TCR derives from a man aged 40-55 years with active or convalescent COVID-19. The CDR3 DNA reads TGTGCCAGCTCAGCGGGCTATAGCAATCAGCCCCAGCATTTT. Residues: CASSAGYSNQPQHF.